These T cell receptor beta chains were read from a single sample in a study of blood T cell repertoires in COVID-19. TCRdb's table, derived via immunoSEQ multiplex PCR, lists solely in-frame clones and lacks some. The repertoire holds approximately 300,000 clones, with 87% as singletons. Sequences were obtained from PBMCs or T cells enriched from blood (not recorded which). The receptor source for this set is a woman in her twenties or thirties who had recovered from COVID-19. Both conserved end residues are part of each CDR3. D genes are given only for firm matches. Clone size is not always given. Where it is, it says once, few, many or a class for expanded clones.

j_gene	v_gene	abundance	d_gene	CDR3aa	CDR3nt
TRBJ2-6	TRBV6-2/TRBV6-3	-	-	CASSYSGTHVLTF	TGTGCCAGCAGTTATTCCGGGACACACGTCCTGACTTTC
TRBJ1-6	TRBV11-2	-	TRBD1	CASSLPGGYSPLHF	TGTGCCAGCAGCTTACCAGGGGGCTATTCACCCCTCCACTTT
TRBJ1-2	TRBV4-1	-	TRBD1	CASSPGQETIHGYTF	TGCGCCAGCAGCCCAGGACAGGAGACTATCCATGGCTACACCTTC
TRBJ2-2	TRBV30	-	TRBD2	CASRGGSNTGELFF	TGTGCCAGCCGGGGGGGCTCGAACACCGGGGAGCTGTTTTTT
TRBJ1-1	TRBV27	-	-	CATRRGMNTEAFF	TGTGCCACCCGCCGGGGTATGAACACTGAAGCTTTCTTT
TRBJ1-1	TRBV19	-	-	CASSGQPMNTEAFF	TGTGCCAGTAGCGGACAGCCCATGAACACTGAAGCTTTCTTT
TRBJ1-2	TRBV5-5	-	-	CASSFVHLVGADGYTF	TGTGCCAGCAGCTTTGTCCATTTGGTTGGTGCGGATGGCTACACCTTC
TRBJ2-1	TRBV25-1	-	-	CASSEWGTGVMDEQFF	TGTGCCAGCAGTGAATGGGGTACGGGGGTTATGGATGAGCAGTTCTTC
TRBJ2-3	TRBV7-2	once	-	CASSRGGGGDTQYF	TGTGCCAGCAGCCGCGGAGGGGGGGGTGATACGCAGTATTTT
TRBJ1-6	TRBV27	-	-	CASSRTLSSYNSPLHF	TGTGCCAGCAGCCGGACATTAAGCTCCTATAATTCACCCCTCCACTTT
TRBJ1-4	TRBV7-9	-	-	CASSWGLPGEKLFF	TGTGCCAGCAGCTGGGGGCTTCCCGGTGAAAAACTGTTTTTT
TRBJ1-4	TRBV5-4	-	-	CASSSKDRFNEKLFF	TGTGCCAGCAGCTCGAAGGACAGATTTAATGAAAAACTGTTTTTT
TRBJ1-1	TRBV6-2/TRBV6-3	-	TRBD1	CASSWQGALSEAFF	TGTGCCAGCAGTTGGCAGGGGGCGCTTTCTGAAGCTTTCTTT
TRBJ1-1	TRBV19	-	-	CASSIEWSTEAFF	TGTGCCAGTAGTATTGAGTGGAGTACTGAAGCTTTCTTT
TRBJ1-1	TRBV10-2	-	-	CASSEGGHRDTEAFF	TGCGCCAGCAGTGAGGGAGGACACAGGGATACTGAAGCTTTCTTT
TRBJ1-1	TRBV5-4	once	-	CASSGGGGEKTEAFF	TGTGCCAGCAGCGGGGGAGGTGGGGAGAAAACTGAAGCTTTCTTT
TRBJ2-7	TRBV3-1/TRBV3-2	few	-	CASSQHPSGGEYEQYF	TGTGCCAGCAGCCAACATCCCAGTGGCGGGGAATACGAGCAGTACTTC
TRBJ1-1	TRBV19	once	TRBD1	CASSRWTGPPMNTEAFF	TGTGCCAGTAGTCGCTGGACAGGTCCTCCAATGAACACTGAAGCTTTCTTT
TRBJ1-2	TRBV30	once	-	CAWTGDVIAMGYGYTF	TGTGCCTGGACGGGGGACGTCATCGCAATGGGGTATGGCTACACCTTC
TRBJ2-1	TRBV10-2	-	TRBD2	CASSDPASGGNNEQFF	TGCGCCAGCAGTGATCCCGCTAGCGGGGGGAACAATGAGCAGTTCTTC
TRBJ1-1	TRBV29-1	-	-	CSVLSGYEHEAFF	TGCAGCGTCCTCTCGGGGTACGAACATGAAGCTTTCTTT
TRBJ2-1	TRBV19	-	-	CAVGAASSYNEQFF	TGTGCCGTTGGGGCGGCTAGCTCCTACAATGAGCAGTTCTTC
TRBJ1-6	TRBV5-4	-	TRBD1	CASSEPRGDNSPLHF	TGTGCCAGCAGCGAACCCAGGGGGGATAATTCACCCCTCCACTTT
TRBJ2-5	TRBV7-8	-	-	CASSPGEETQYF	TGTGCCAGCAGCCCAGGGGAAGAGACCCAGTACTTC
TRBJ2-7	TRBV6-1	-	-	CASSEHRDYEQYF	TGTGCCAGCAGTGAACACCGGGACTACGAGCAGTACTTC
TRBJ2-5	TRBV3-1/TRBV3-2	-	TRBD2	CAIGSGLAGGLQETQYF	TGTGCCATCGGAAGTGGACTAGCGGGGGGACTCCAAGAGACCCAGTACTTC
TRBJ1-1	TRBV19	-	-	CASSIGRGNTEAFF	TGTGCCAGTAGTATAGGCAGGGGTAACACTGAAGCTTTCTTT
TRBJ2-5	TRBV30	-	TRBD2	CAWSGERGQETQYF	TGTGCCTGGAGTGGAGAGCGGGGGCAAGAGACCCAGTACTTC
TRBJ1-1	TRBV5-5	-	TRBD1	CASSLVGGTGNTEAFF	TGTGCCAGCAGCTTGGTGGGGGGGACAGGGAACACTGAAGCTTTCTTT
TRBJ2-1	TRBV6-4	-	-	CASSDSRYTEQFF	TGTGCCAGCAGTGACTCCCGGTATACTGAGCAGTTCTTC
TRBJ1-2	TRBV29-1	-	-	CSVAGQSYGYTF	TGCAGCGTCGCCGGACAGTCCTATGGCTACACCTTC
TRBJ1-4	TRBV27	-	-	CASSSAGARGAFVDEKLFF	TGTGCCAGCAGTTCCGCCGGTGCCAGGGGCGCCTTTGTTGATGAAAAACTGTTTTTT
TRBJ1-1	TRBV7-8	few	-	CASSSQLGNTEAFF	TGTGCCAGCAGTTCACAGTTGGGGAACACTGAAGCTTTCTTT